The 30 T cell receptor beta chains below come from one sample, sequenced in a study of T cells after yellow fever vaccination. TCRdb used MiXCR to reprocess the 5' RACE reads, holding one entry per CDR3 protein. Among some 390,000 distinct CDR3 sequences listed, roughly 20% were seen once. The starting material was PBMCs, obtained before the yellow fever booster vaccination. The receptors shown here come from a man younger than 35 who received the YFV17D yellow fever vaccine.

The chain has TRBV29-1 and TRBJ1-1; maybe TRBD1 (5 bases). Germline CDR1 reads SQVTM; CDR2 reads ANQGSEA. This CDR3 is built from 13 residues. Trimming shortened V by 5 bases and J by 2 bases, and 12 bases separated the two germline ends. CDR3 DNA: TGCAGCGTTAACCGGGACGGTAACACTGAAGCTTTCTTT. Residues: CSVNRDGNTEAFF. Based on the CDR3 plus reference TRBV29-1 and TRBJ1-1, the full variable domain is SAVISQKPSRDICQRGTSLTIQCQVDSQVTMMFWYRQQPGQSLTLIATANQGSEATYESGFVIDKFPISRPNLTFSTLTVSNMSPEDSSIYLCSVNRDGNTEAFFGQGTRLTVV.

This clonotype occurred a few times. The chain uses TRBV9 and TRBJ2-3; 9 bases line up with TRBD2. Losses at the gene ends were 3 bases for V and 3 bases for J; bases not matched to a gene: 5. Germline V gene sequence: CDR1 SGDLS, CDR2 YYNGEE. The CDR3 is 15 amino acids. CDR3: CASSASGEPTDTQYF. The CDR3 coding sequence is TGTGCCAGCAGCGCTAGCGGGGAACCTACAGATACGCAGTATTTT.

This clonotype was recorded a few times. The chain uses TRBV6-2 or TRBV6-3 and TRBJ1-1, with 8 bases matching TRBD1. Germline V gene lookup returns CDR1 MNHEY and CDR2 SVGEGT. The CDR3 sequence is 14 residues long. The J segment lost 2 bases and the V segment lost 6 bases, leaving 5 bases of the junction unmatched. The CDR3 coding sequence is TGTGCCAGCAGCCCGGGACAGGACAACACTGAAGCTTTCTTT. It codes for CASSPGQDNTEAFF.

This rearrangement joins TRBV7-2 to TRBJ2-5; D not certain. The CDR3 is 17 amino acids. Germline V gene sequence: CDR1 SGHTA, CDR2 FQGNSA. V was clipped by 5 bases and J by 5 bases, with 24 bases between them. CDR3 sequence (DNA): TGTGCCAGCAGCGCCCCCGCCGTACAGAACCTGAGGGAGACCCAGTACTTC. This sequence encodes CASSAPAVQNLRETQYF.

V and J are TRBV7-7 and TRBJ2-5; 9 bases map to TRBD1. CDR3 length equals 16 residues. The V gene's germline CDR1 is SSHAT and CDR2 FNYEAQ (reference sequence). The V segment lost 5 bases and the J segment 0 bases; nucleotides outside the gene matches: 7. The CDR3 here is CASSASGTGYQETQYF. The CDR3 DNA sequence: TGTGCCAGCAGCGCCTCCGGGACAGGGTACCAAGAGACCCAGTACTTC.

This clonotype was observed a handful of times. This chain uses TRBV29-1 with TRBJ2-6; D is undetermined. Germline V gene data show CDR1 as SQVTM and CDR2 as ANQGSEA. This CDR3 comprises 12 residues. V was shortened by 5 bases and J by 1 base, with 3 bases between the two germline ends. The CDR3 reads CSVWSGANVLTF. CDR3 bases: TGCAGCGTTTGGTCTGGGGCCAACGTCCTGACTTTC.

This clonotype was observed a few times. V gene TRBV18 combines with J gene TRBJ2-7; D could derive from TRBD1 or TRBD2 (5 bases each). Trimming removed 2 bases at V and 2 bases at J, with 13 bases between. This CDR3 region has 15 residues. CDR1 is KGHSH, CDR2 LQKENI, per germline. Here the CDR3 reads CASSPVTGLPYEQYF. CDR3 nucleotides: TGTGCCAGCTCACCAGTAACGGGGCTTCCCTACGAGCAGTACTTC.

This chain links TRBV7-9 with TRBJ2-4, with 10 bases that match TRBD2. From germline, CDR1 is SEHNR and CDR2 FQNEAQ (reference sequence). V dropped 4 bases and J dropped 0; count of bases not matched to a gene: 3. CDR3 size: 16 residues. CDR3 protein: CASSSLAGVAKNIQYF. Here the CDR3 DNA reads TGTGCCAGCAGCTCTCTAGCGGGGGTAGCCAAAAACATTCAGTACTTC.

This clonotype was observed a handful of times. CDR3 sequence: CASSLAPGSEDTQYF. In nucleotides, the CDR3 is TGCGCCAGCAGCTTGGCCCCAGGGTCAGAGGATACGCAGTATTTT. The rearrangement joins TRBV5-1 to TRBJ2-3, with a weak D call TRBD1 (5 bases). Per germline, CDR1 SGHRS and CDR2 YFSETQ. V was cut by 0 bases and J by 6 bases, with 14 bases left in between. The CDR3 extends over 15 amino acids.

The rearrangement links TRBV6-2 or TRBV6-3 to TRBJ2-7; D may be TRBD1 or TRBD2 (5 bases each). Per germline, CDR1 MNHEY and CDR2 SVGEGT. This CDR3 comprises 15 residues. Trimming removed 2 bases from V and 3 bases from J, with 14 bases in between. The CDR3 bases are TGTGCCAGCAGTTACCAGGCAGGGAGCTACTACGAGCAGTACTTC. It yields the protein CASSYQAGSYYEQYF.

This chain uses TRBV7-6 with TRBJ2-7, with a possible D match to TRBD2 (6 bases). Germline V CDR1 and CDR2: SGHVS, FNYEAQ. CDR3 length: 13 amino acids. V lost 5 bases and J lost 7, with 15 bases in between. CDR3 sequence (DNA): TGTGCCAGCAGCCCGGTGACGGCGGGGGAGCAGTACTTC. It encodes CASSPVTAGEQYF.

The chain's CDR3 is CAISEARGGTEAFF. The CDR3 DNA reads TGTGCCATCAGTGAGGCCCGCGGGGGCACTGAAGCTTTCTTT. V is TRBV10-3 and J is TRBJ1-1; maybe TRBD1 (5 bases). V was cut by 2 bases and J by 4 bases, with 11 bases left in between. CDR3 length: 14 residues. Per the germline V gene, CDR1 is ENHRY and CDR2 is SYGVKD.

The rearrangement joins TRBV20-1 to TRBJ2-3, with 8 nucleotides matching TRBD2. J gave up 0 bases and V 4 bases, and 3 bases lay outside the gene matches. The CDR3 runs 14 residues. Germline lookup yields CDR1 DFQATT and CDR2 SNEGSKA (reference sequence). The chain's CDR3 is CSATGGGSTDTQYF. The CDR3 region has the DNA TGCAGTGCTACCGGGGGGGGGAGCACAGATACGCAGTATTTT.

This clonotype was counted between two and nine times. The chain links TRBV4-1 to TRBJ2-7, with a possible D match to TRBD1 (6 bases). V shed 0 bases and J shed 7 bases, with 13 bases lying between them. Germline lookup yields CDR1 MGHRA and CDR2 YSYEKL. The CDR3 consists of 14 residues. CDR3 loop: CASSQEEQGREQYF. The CDR3 DNA follows: TGCGCCAGCAGCCAAGAGGAACAGGGAAGGGAGCAGTACTTC.

CDR3 region: CASSYEGGRNTEAFF. The CDR3, as DNA: TGTGCCAGCAGTTACGAGGGGGGACGGAACACTGAAGCTTTCTTT. V is TRBV6-5 and J is TRBJ1-1, with a tentative D call TRBD1 (6 bases). The V end was cut by 2 bases, the J end by 1 base, with 11 bases between. The CDR3 contains 15 residues. Germline CDR1 and CDR2: MNHEY and SVGAGI.

The V and J genes are TRBV6-6 and TRBJ1-2; a weak D match, TRBD1 (6 bases). The CDR3 runs 16 residues. The germline V gene has CDR1 MNHNY and CDR2 SVGAGI (reference sequence). V lost 2 bases to trimming and J lost 5 bases, with 18 bases between them. CDR3: CASSYGSPGAIYGYTF. The CDR3 region has the DNA TGTGCCAGCAGTTACGGATCCCCAGGGGCGATATATGGCTACACCTTC.

The CDR3 DNA is TGTGCCAGCAGTTACTTGACAGCCCAAGAGACCCAGTACTTC. Amino acids: CASSYLTAQETQYF. The rearrangement joins TRBV6-5 to TRBJ2-5; tentative D call: TRBD1 (5 bases). CDR1 is MNHEY, CDR2 SVGAGI, per germline. The CDR3 is 14 residues long. V was clipped by 1 base and J by 1 base, with 7 bases between them.

This clonotype was seen a handful of times. The chain combines TRBV5-6 with TRBJ1-6; D gene uncertain. The CDR3 extends over 13 amino acids. Per the germline V gene, CDR1 is SGHDT and CDR2 is YYEEEE. V dropped 6 bases and J dropped 4 bases, with 8 bases sitting between them. CDR3 sequence: CASTTGYNSPLHF. The CDR3 DNA reads TGTGCCAGCACGACGGGTTATAATTCACCCCTCCACTTT.

This clonotype was seen just once. J is TRBJ2-3 and V is TRBV7-3; 9 bases align to TRBD2. Unmatched junction bases numbered 8, after V lost 5 bases and J lost 5 bases. The germline V gene has CDR1 SGHTA and CDR2 FQGTGA. The CDR3 extends over 15 amino acids. This CDR3 is CASSRGGGVEDTQYF. CDR3 nucleotide sequence: TGTGCCAGCAGCCGCGGGGGGGGTGTTGAAGATACGCAGTATTTT. The entire variable domain, with the rest obtained from reference TRBV7-3 and TRBJ2-3, is as follows: GAGVSQTPSNKVTEKGKYVELRCDPISGHTALYWYRQSLGQGPEFLIYFQGTGAADDSGLPNDRFFAVRPEGSVSTLKIQRTERGDSAVYLCASSRGGGVEDTQYFGPGTRLTVL.

This clonotype has more than one count but fewer than ten. This chain uses TRBV11-2 with TRBJ1-4; D gene uncertain. Germline V CDR1 and CDR2: SGHAT, FQNNGV. This CDR3 is 12 amino acids long. The V end lost 4 bases, the J end lost 6 bases, and 6 bases lay between the germline ends. This chain's CDR3 is CASSSLDEKLFF. In DNA form, the CDR3 reads TGTGCCAGCAGCTCTTTAGATGAAAAACTGTTTTTT.

The rearrangement links TRBV5-1 to TRBJ2-1; TRBD1 agrees at 7 bases. The V segment lost 3 bases and the J segment 2 bases; nucleotides outside the gene matches: 5. The CDR3 runs 15 residues. Germline values: CDR1 SGHRS, CDR2 YFSETQ. The CDR3 sequence is CASSSQGTTYNEQFF. The CDR3 DNA sequence: TGCGCCAGCAGCTCACAGGGGACCACCTACAATGAGCAGTTCTTC.

The chain recombines TRBV18 with TRBJ2-7; TRBD1 matches 7 bases. Germline trimming cut 2 bases from V and 5 bases from J; bases unmatched to any gene: 3. The CDR3 totals 13 residues. CDR1 and CDR2 from the germline V gene are KGHSH and LQKENI. This chain's CDR3 is CASSPGTDNEQYF. In DNA, the CDR3 is TGTGCCAGCTCACCAGGGACAGATAACGAGCAGTACTTC.

In its sample, this clonotype was seen a few times. The CDR3 sequence: CASIPLGPHSSGANVLTF. In DNA, the CDR3 is TGTGCCAGCATCCCCTTGGGACCGCACAGCTCTGGGGCCAACGTCCTGACTTTC. The V gene is TRBV6-5, the J gene TRBJ2-6; D could derive from TRBD1 or TRBD2 (5 bases each). The germline CDR1 and CDR2 sequences are MNHEY and SVGAGI. The CDR3 covers 18 residues. Trimming removed 7 bases from V and 0 bases from J, with 19 bases in between.

The chain carries TRBV5-1 and TRBJ2-1; 8 bases are a match to TRBD2. The CDR3 runs to 14 residues. The germline gives CDR1 SGHRS, CDR2 YFSETQ. Losses at the gene ends were 7 bases for V and 6 bases for J; bases not matched to a gene: 9. In DNA form, the CDR3 reads TGCGCCAGCGACCTCGGGACTAGTGCCAATGAGCAGTTCTTC. Its translation: CASDLGTSANEQFF. The whole variable domain, remainder taken from reference TRBV5-1 and TRBJ2-1, is KAGVTQTPRYLIKTRGQQVTLSCSPISGHRSVSWYQQTPGQGLQFLFEYFSETQRNKGNFPGRFSGRQFSNSRSEMNVSTLELGDSALYLCASDLGTSANEQFFGPGTRLTVL.

A few counts support this clonotype. The J gene is TRBJ2-2, the V gene TRBV12-3 or TRBV12-4; D not certain. The CDR3 consists of 13 residues. V was cut by 7 bases and J by 3 bases, with 9 bases left in between. The CDR3 protein is CASNLGHTGELFF. CDR3 bases: TGTGCCAGCAATTTGGGCCACACCGGGGAGCTGTTTTTT.

The V and J genes are TRBV2 and TRBJ2-5; the D is unclear. The length of the CDR3 is 14 residues. Germline lookup yields CDR1 SNHLY and CDR2 FYNNEI. Trimming stripped 4 bases from V and 0 bases from J, with 9 bases between. The chain's CDR3 is CASSASEYQETQYF. Here the CDR3 DNA reads TGTGCCAGCAGTGCCTCGGAGTACCAAGAGACCCAGTACTTC.

The chain joins TRBV5-1 to TRBJ2-7; TRBD2 agrees at 12 bases. After removal of 3 bases from V and 3 bases from J, the junction contained 16 bases not matched to a gene. From germline, CDR1 is SGHRS and CDR2 YFSETQ. CDR3 length equals 19 residues. This CDR3 is CASSSHRRLAGDLGYEQYV. The CDR3 DNA follows: TGCGCCAGCAGCTCCCACAGGAGACTAGCGGGGGACCTTGGCTACGAGCAGTACGTC.

This clonotype was found a few times. The J gene is TRBJ2-5, the V gene TRBV4-3; 11 bases map to TRBD2. This CDR3 is 16 amino acids long. The trim removed 4 bases at V and 4 bases at J, leaving 8 bases unmatched. Germline V CDR1 and CDR2: LGHNA, YSLEER. DNA for the CDR3: TGCGCCAGCAGCCGTCTAGCGGGGGGCTGGGGAGAGACCCAGTACTTC. Protein sequence: CASSRLAGGWGETQYF.

The chain carries TRBV12-3 or TRBV12-4 and TRBJ2-7, with TRBD2 matching 7 bases. V lost 3 bases, J lost 3 bases, and 8 bases stayed unmatched. This CDR3 is 15 amino acids long. The CDR3 sequence: CASSFGGSLFYEQYF. The DNA of the CDR3 is TGTGCCAGCAGTTTCGGGGGGTCTCTCTTCTACGAGCAGTACTTC.

This clonotype was found a few times. The CDR3 loop reads CASSPNRGLGDEQFF. CDR3 bases: TGTGCCAGCAGTCCTAACAGGGGGCTAGGCGATGAGCAGTTCTTC. This chain links TRBV6-2 or TRBV6-3 with TRBJ2-1; TRBD1 matches 9 bases. CDR1 and CDR2 (germline): MNHEY, SVGEGT. This CDR3 is 15 amino acids long. J was trimmed by 8 bases and V by 5 bases; bases with no gene match: 10.